A selection of T cell receptor beta chains follows, all from one sample in a study of T cells after yellow fever vaccination. TCRdb re-derived calls from the 5' RACE reads in MiXCR, one entry per CDR3 protein. The data contain 250,000 or so distinct CDR3 sequences, approximately 3.5% of them singletons. The sample in question was PBMCs, obtained 15 days after the yellow fever booster vaccination. These receptors originate from a man aged 18 to 30 who received the YFV17D yellow fever vaccine. CDR3s include the opening cysteine and the closing phenylalanine or tryptophan. The order of the fields is V gene, J gene, D gene, clone size, CDR3 DNA, CDR3 protein. The D gene is left open where the match is weak. Size values are once, few and many counts, or a class for expanded clones, and some rows have none.

>TRBV20-1|TRBJ1-1|-|many
TGCAGTGCTAGTAAGGGAATAGGCACTGAAGCTTTCTTT
CSASKGIGTEAFF
>TRBV29-1|TRBJ2-3|-|many
TGCAGCGTTGACCAGCAGAAGAGCACAGATACGCAGTATTTT
CSVDQQKSTDTQYF
>TRBV7-3|TRBJ1-1|TRBD1|many
TGTGCCAGCAGCTTAAGGGACAGGCTTTCCATGAACACTGAAGCTTTCTTT
CASSLRDRLSMNTEAFF
>TRBV7-8|TRBJ1-6|-|few
TGTGCCAGCAGCTACCGGGACAATAATTCACCCCTCCACTTT
CASSYRDNNSPLHF
>TRBV12-2|TRBJ1-3|-|-
TGTGCAAGTCGCTTAGAAAGGGGACGGATGGAAGGAAACACCATATATTTT
CASRLERGRMEGNTIYF
>TRBV12-3/TRBV12-4|TRBJ1-2|TRBD1|many
TGTGCCAGCAGTTTAGCCACGGGACAGATCTATGGCTACACCTTC
CASSLATGQIYGYTF
>TRBV10-3|TRBJ2-5|-|many
TGTGCCATCAGTGACCCGGGAAAGGAGACCCAGTACTTC
CAISDPGKETQYF
>TRBV24-1|TRBJ2-3|-|many
TGTGCCACCAGCCCTGGACGGATTTTCACAGATACGCAGTATTTT
CATSPGRIFTDTQYF
>TRBV28|TRBJ2-5|TRBD2|many
TGTGCCAGCAGTTTTCTAGAACTAGCGGGGCAAGAGACCCAGTACTTC
CASSFLELAGQETQYF
>TRBV4-1|TRBJ1-2|-|many
TGCGCCAGCAGCCAAGTCGGGATCGACTATGGCTACACCTTC
CASSQVGIDYGYTF
>TRBV7-9|TRBJ1-2|-|many
TGTGCCAGCAGCGATACAGGATTCAACTATGGCTACACCTTC
CASSDTGFNYGYTF
>TRBV7-2|TRBJ2-7|TRBD1|many
TGTGCCAGCAGCACTTTTGGGACAGGGATCACCGGCGAGCAGTACTTC
CASSTFGTGITGEQYF
>TRBV7-8|TRBJ2-3|-|many
TGTGCCGGTGGGACGGGGCGAGGCACAGATACGCAGTATTTT
CAGGTGRGTDTQYF
>TRBV5-1|TRBJ2-7|-|many
TGCGCCAGCAGCTTGGGAGGAGGGGGCGCGGACGAGCAGTACTTC
CASSLGGGGADEQYF
>TRBV5-1|TRBJ2-1|TRBD1|many
TGCGCCAGCAGCCCGCGGATCGGGACAGGGTACAATGAGCAGTTCTTC
CASSPRIGTGYNEQFF
>TRBV7-8|TRBJ2-1|-|many
TGTGCCAGCAGCTTAGCCAGGGGGGATGAGCAGTTCTTC
CASSLARGDEQFF
>TRBV20-1|TRBJ2-3|TRBD2|few
TGCAGTACCCCACAGCGGGGGATAACAGATACGCAGTATTTT
CSTPQRGITDTQYF
>TRBV5-1|TRBJ1-1|TRBD1|many
TGCGCCAGCAGCCTGGGGGACAGGAGGAACACTGAAGCTTTCTTT
CASSLGDRRNTEAFF
>TRBV4-1|TRBJ1-5|-|-
TGCGCCAGCAGCCAAGAGGGACTCCGAAAGGACCCGGCTCAGCCCCAGCATTTT
CASSQEGLRKDPAQPQHF
>TRBV29-1|TRBJ2-3|-|many
TGCAGCGTGCGGCCTTTCACAGATACGCAGTATTTT
CSVRPFTDTQYF
>TRBV21-1|TRBJ1-1|-|many
TGTGCCGGTATAATCCGGGGGGACCGCACTGAAGCTTTCTTT
CAGIIRGDRTEAFF
>TRBV5-4|TRBJ2-7|-|-
TGTGCCAGCAGCGTGGCTCCCCGTAACAGCTACGAGCAGTACTTC
CASSVAPRNSYEQYF
>TRBV5-6|TRBJ1-4|TRBD1|many
TGTGCCAGCAGCCTGGGACAGGGGAATGAAAAACTGTTTTTT
CASSLGQGNEKLFF
>TRBV4-3|TRBJ2-5|TRBD2|many
TGCGCCAGCAGCCAAGATTGGGAAGCGGGGGGGCCAGAGACCCAGTACTTC
CASSQDWEAGGPETQYF
>TRBV7-6|TRBJ2-3|TRBD2|many
TGTGCCAGCAGCGGTAGCGGGGGAGAAACAGATACGCAGTATTTT
CASSGSGGETDTQYF
>TRBV9|TRBJ1-1|-|many
TGTGCCAGCAGCATGGACCAGAACACTGAAGCTTTCTTT
CASSMDQNTEAFF
>TRBV4-2|TRBJ1-2|-|many
TGTGCCAGCAGCCAAGAGGCTATCTGGGACACCTATGGCTACACCTTC
CASSQEAIWDTYGYTF
>TRBV5-1|TRBJ2-3|TRBD2|many
TGCGCCAGCAGCTTGTCTAGCGGGAGCACAGATACGCAGTATTTT
CASSLSSGSTDTQYF
>TRBV15|TRBJ2-3|-|many
TGTGCCACCAGCAGCCAGGGGAGGAGAGATACGCAGTATTTT
CATSSQGRRDTQYF